The source of this T cell receptor (beta chain) is a study of shared clonotypes between healthy human individuals. The repertoire was sequenced with immunoSEQ multiplex PCR; TCRdb's copy has only in-frame clones and lacks some. Of around 2,000,000 clones in the sample, roughly 94% were seen once. Findings of the study overall: Sequencing depth was predicted to influence how clonotypes are shared among donors. In this cohort, only blood was sampled, and tissue repertoires likely differ.

Cells designated naive CD8 were CD45RO-negative and were positively selected for CCR7, with terminally differentiated effector memory CD45RA+ cells excluded. The donors, healthy adults who were HIV-negative, had experienced no recent acute infections or vaccinations. Of note for this clone: The antigen is unknown.

The source is a man between 18 and 29 years old in good health. The source material was naive CD8+ T cells sorted from blood.

This CDR3 reads CASRPGSYEQYF. CDR3 nucleotide sequence: TGTGCCAGCCGCCCGGGCTCCTACGAGCAGTACTTC. The chain employs TRBV28 and TRBJ2-7; D is ambiguous. Germline CDR1 and CDR2: MDHEN and SYDVKM. V lost 8 bases and J lost 0, with 8 bases in between. This CDR3 region has 12 residues.